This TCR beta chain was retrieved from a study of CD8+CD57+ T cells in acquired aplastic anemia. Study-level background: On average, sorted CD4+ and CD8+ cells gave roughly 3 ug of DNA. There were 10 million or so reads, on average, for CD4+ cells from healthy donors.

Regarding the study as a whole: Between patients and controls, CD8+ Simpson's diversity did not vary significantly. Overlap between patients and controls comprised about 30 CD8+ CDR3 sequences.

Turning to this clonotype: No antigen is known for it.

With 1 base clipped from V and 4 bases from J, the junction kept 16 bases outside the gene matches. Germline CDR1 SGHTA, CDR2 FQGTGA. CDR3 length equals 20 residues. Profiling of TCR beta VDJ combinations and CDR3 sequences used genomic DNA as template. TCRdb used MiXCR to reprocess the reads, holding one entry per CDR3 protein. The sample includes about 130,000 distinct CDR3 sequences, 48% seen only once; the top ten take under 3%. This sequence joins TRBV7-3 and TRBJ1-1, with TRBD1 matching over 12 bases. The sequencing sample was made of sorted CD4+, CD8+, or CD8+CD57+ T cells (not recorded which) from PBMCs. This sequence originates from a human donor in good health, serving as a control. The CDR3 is CASSLSELRGTGGMSTEAFF. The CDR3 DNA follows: TGTGCCAGCAGCTTAAGCGAACTCCGGGGGACAGGGGGCATGAGCACTGAAGCTTTCTTT.